One and the same sample provided the 5 T cell receptor beta chains below, sequenced in a study of blood T cell repertoires in COVID-19. The repertoire was sequenced with immunoSEQ multiplex PCR; TCRdb's copy has only in-frame clones and lacks some. The top ten clones hold 6% to 9.5% of a sample with more than 95,000 clones, approximately 87% of them seen once. Sequences were obtained from peripheral blood. Receptors originate from a man between 65 and 80 years old who had recovered from COVID-19.

The V gene is TRBV18, the J gene TRBJ1-3, with D uncertain. The V gene lost 5 bases and the J gene lost 2 bases, with 13 bases spanning the gap. Germline CDR1 and CDR2: KGHSH and LQKENI. The CDR3 extends over 15 amino acids. The CDR3 loop reads CASSSLVSTGNTIYF. For the CDR3, the DNA is TGTGCCAGCTCATCCCTGGTTAGCACTGGAAACACCATATATTTT.

This chain uses TRBV19 with TRBJ2-1; TRBD1 matches 10 bases. With 1 base clipped from V and 4 bases from J, the junction kept 10 bases outside the gene matches. This CDR3 spans 18 amino acids. Germline assignment: CDR1 LNHDA and CDR2 SQIVND (reference sequence). CDR3 loop: CASSIGGRDRGLYNEQFF. CDR3 in DNA: TGTGCCAGTAGTATAGGGGGCCGGGACAGGGGCCTATACAATGAGCAGTTCTTC. Filled out from reference TRBV19 and TRBJ2-1, the complete variable domain reads DGGITQSPKYLFRKEGQNVTLSCEQNLNHDAMYWYRQDPGQGLRLIYYSQIVNDFQKGDIAEGYSVSREKKESFPLTVTSAQKNPTAFYLCASSIGGRDRGLYNEQFFGPGTRLTVL.

This clone showed up many times. The chain carries TRBV15 and TRBJ1-2, with D possibly matching TRBD1 (6 bases). The ends were cut back, 3 bases at V and 3 bases at J, with 14 bases in the middle. The germline CDR1 and CDR2 sequences are LNHNV and YYDKDF (reference sequence). This CDR3 is built from 15 residues. CDR3 nucleotides: TGTGCCACCAGCAGGAGGTCAGGGGACCACTATGGCTACACCTTC. Encoded protein: CATSRRSGDHYGYTF.

The chain joins TRBV6-5 to TRBJ2-1; D may be TRBD1 (8 bases). V lost 5 bases to trimming and J lost 5 bases, with 16 bases between them. Germline CDR1 is MNHEY and CDR2 is SVGAGI. The CDR3 consists of 15 residues. CDR3 nucleotides: TGTGCCAGCAGTCAAAGCGGGACAGGTAACAATGAGCAGTTCTTC. Amino acids: CASSQSGTGNNEQFF.

This clone was seen a handful of times. The chain recombines TRBV5-1 with TRBJ1-2; 7 bases match TRBD1. Germline CDR1 reads SGHRS; CDR2 reads YFSETQ. The CDR3 is 15 residues long. V trimming: 4 bases; J trimming: 3 bases; junction bases outside the gene matches: 9. CDR3 sequence: CASSGLTGYDYGYTF. The CDR3 nucleotides read TGCGCCAGCAGCGGGCTGACAGGGTACGACTATGGCTACACCTTC.